The source of this TCR beta chain is a study of T cells in Graves' hyperthyroidism and ophthalmopathy. Study details: Peripheral blood was acquired at first diagnosis, ahead of any therapy whatsoever. Notes on the study in general: In validation, the model predicted ophthalmopathy. These predictions came a median roughly 6.5 months before onset.

RNA transcripts yielded amplified TCR beta CDR3 regions. Carried out on the TCR CDR3, a first-round RT-PCR used the HTBI primer set. TCRdb redid the calling of the multiplex PCR reads with MiXCR, one entry per CDR3 protein. The repertoire holds hundreds of thousands of distinct CDR3 sequences, about a sixth seen once, with 2.5% to 4% in the top ten. Germline V gene data show CDR1 as SGHRS and CDR2 as YFSETQ. This CDR3 has 15 amino acids. V lost 4 bases, J lost 4 bases, and 7 bases stayed unmatched. There are many counts of this clonotype. What it binds is not known. PBMCs were sourced from roughly 10 ml fresh peripheral blood.

The V gene is TRBV5-1, the J gene TRBJ2-7, with TRBD1 matching over 11 bases. Sequencing was performed on blood. The receptor was isolated from a woman between 40 and 55 years old with Graves' ophthalmopathy. CDR3 loop: CASSRGTGGVYEQYF. The CDR3, as DNA: TGCGCCAGCAGCCGAGGGACAGGGGGAGTTTACGAGCAGTACTTC.